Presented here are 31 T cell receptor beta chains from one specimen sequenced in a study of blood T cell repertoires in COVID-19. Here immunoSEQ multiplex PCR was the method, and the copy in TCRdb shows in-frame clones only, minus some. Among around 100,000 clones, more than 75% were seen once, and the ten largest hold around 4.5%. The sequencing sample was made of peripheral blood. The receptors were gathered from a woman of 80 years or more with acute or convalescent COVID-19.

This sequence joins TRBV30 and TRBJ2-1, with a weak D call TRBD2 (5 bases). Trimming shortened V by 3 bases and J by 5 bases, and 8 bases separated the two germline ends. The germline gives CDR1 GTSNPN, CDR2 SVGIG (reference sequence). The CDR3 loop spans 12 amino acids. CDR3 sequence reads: CAWRPGNNEQFF. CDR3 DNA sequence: TGTGCCTGGAGACCCGGGAACAATGAGCAGTTCTTC.

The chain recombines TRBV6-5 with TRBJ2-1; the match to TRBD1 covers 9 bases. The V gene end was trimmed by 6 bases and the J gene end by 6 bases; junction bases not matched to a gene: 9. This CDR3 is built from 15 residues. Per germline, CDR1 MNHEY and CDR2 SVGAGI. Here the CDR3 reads CASRARDRVSNEQFF. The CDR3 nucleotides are TGTGCCAGCAGGGCCCGGGACAGGGTATCCAATGAGCAGTTCTTC.

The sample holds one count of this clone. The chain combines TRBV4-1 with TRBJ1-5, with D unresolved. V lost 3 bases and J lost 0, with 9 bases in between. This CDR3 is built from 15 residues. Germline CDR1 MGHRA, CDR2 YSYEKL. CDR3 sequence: CASSQAVYSNQPQHF. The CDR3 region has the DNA TGCGCCAGCAGCCAGGCAGTGTATAGCAATCAGCCCCAGCATTTT.

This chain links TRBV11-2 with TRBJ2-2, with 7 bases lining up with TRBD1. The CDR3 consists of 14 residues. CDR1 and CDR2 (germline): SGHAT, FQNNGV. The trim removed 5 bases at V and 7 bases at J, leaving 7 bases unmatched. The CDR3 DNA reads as TGTGCCAGCAGCGCTGACAGGGTTAACGGGGAGCTGTTTTTT. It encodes CASSADRVNGELFF.

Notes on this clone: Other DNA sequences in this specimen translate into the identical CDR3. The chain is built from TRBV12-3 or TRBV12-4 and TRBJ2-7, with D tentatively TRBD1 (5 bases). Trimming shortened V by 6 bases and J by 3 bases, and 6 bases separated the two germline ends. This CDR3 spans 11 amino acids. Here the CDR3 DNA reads TGTGCCAGCAGCCAGGGCTACGAGCAGTACTTC. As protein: CASSQGYEQYF.

CDR3 region: CASSGWGKTEQYF. The CDR3 region has the DNA TGTGCCAGTAGTGGGTGGGGCAAGACCGAGCAGTACTTC. The rearrangement joins TRBV19 to TRBJ2-7; D is perhaps TRBD1 (5 bases). This CDR3 is built from 13 residues. Trimming stripped 5 bases from V and 6 bases from J, with 14 bases between. Germline CDR1 is LNHDA and CDR2 is SQIVND (reference sequence).

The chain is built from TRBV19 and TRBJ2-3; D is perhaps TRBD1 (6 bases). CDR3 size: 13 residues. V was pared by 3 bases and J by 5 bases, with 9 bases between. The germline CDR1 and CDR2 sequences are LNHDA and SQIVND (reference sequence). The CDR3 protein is CASSISGQDTQYF. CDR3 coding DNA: TGTGCCAGTAGTATTTCGGGACAAGATACGCAGTATTTT.

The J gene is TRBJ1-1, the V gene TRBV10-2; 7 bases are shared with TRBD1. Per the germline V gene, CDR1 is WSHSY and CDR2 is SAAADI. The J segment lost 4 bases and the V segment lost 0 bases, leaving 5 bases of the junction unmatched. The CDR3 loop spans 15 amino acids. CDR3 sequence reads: CASSESTGWFTEAFF. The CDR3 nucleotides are TGCGCCAGCAGTGAGTCGACAGGGTGGTTCACTGAAGCTTTCTTT.

CDR3 sequence: CASSPGTGGTGELFF. The CDR3 nucleotides read TGTGCCAGCAGCCCCGGGACAGGGGGTACCGGGGAGCTGTTTTTT. This sequence joins TRBV11-3 and TRBJ2-2; TRBD1 aligns across 11 bases. Germline CDR1 is SGHNT and CDR2 is YENEEA. The CDR3 sequence is 15 residues long. J was trimmed by 5 bases and V by 5 bases; bases with no gene match: 4.

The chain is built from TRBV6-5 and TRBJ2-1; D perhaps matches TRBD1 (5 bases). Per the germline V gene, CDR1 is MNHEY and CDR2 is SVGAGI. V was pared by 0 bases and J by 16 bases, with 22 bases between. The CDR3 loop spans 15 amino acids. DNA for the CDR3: TGTGCCAGCAGTTACTCTGCCGATTCCGGTGCAGGGAAATTCTTC. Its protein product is CASSYSADSGAGKFF.

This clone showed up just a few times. In DNA form, the CDR3 reads TGTGCCAGCAGCGCACAGGACCCAAAGAAGGACTACACCTTC. Its protein is CASSAQDPKKDYTF. The rearrangement joins TRBV16 to TRBJ1-2, with D possibly TRBD1 on 5 matching bases. Germline loops: CDR1 KGHSY, CDR2 FQNENV. V was shortened by 5 bases and J by 10 bases, with 20 bases between the two germline ends. The CDR3 has 14 amino acids.

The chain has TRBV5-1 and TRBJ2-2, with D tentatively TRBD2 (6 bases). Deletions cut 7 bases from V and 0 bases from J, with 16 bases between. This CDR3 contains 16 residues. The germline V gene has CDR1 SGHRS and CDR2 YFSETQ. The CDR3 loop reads CASRTPGTANTGELFF. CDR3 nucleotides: TGCGCCAGCCGTACCCCCGGGACTGCGAACACCGGGGAGCTGTTTTTT. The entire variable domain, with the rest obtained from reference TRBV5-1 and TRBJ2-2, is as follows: KAGVTQTPRYLIKTRGQQVTLSCSPISGHRSVSWYQQTPGQGLQFLFEYFSETQRNKGNFPGRFSGRQFSNSRSEMNVSTLELGDSALYLCASRTPGTANTGELFFGEGSRLTVL.

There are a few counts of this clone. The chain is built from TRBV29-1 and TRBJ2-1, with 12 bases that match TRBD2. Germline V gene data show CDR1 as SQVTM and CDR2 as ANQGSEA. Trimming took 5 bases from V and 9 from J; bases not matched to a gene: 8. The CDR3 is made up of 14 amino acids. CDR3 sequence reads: CSVWASGRVGEQFF. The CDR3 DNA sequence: TGCAGCGTTTGGGCTAGCGGGAGGGTGGGTGAGCAGTTCTTC.

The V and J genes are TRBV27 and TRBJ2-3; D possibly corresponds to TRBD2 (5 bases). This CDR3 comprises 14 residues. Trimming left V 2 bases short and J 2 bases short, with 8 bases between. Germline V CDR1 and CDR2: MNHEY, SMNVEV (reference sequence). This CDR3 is CASSLERLTDTQYF. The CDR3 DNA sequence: TGTGCCAGCAGTTTAGAGCGGCTCACAGATACGCAGTATTTT.

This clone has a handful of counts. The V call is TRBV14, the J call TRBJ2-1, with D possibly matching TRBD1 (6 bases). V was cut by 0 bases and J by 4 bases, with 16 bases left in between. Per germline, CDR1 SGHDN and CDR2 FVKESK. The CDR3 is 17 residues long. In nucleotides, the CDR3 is TGTGCCAGCAGCCAAGAAAGGGGCCCACAGGGTTACAATGAGCAGTTCTTC. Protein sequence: CASSQERGPQGYNEQFF. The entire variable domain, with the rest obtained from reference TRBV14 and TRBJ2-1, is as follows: EAGVTQFPSHSVIEKGQTVTLRCDPISGHDNLYWYRRVMGKEIKFLLHFVKESKQDESGMPNNRFLAERTGGTYSTLKVQPAELEDSGVYFCASSQERGPQGYNEQFFGPGTRLTVL.

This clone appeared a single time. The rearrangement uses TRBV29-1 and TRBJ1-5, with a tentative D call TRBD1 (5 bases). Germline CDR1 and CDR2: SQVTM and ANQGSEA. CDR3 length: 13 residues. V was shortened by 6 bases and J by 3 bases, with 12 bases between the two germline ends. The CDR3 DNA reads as TGCAGCGTGGGGGGGGGATTCAATCAGCCCCAGCATTTT. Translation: CSVGGGFNQPQHF.

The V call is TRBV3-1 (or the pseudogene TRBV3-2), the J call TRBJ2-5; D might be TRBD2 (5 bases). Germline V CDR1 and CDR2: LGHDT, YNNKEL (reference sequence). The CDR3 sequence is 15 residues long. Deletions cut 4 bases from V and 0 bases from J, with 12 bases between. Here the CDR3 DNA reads TGTGCCAGCAGCCGAACTAGGGCGAACCAAGAGACCCAGTACTTC. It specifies CASSRTRANQETQYF.

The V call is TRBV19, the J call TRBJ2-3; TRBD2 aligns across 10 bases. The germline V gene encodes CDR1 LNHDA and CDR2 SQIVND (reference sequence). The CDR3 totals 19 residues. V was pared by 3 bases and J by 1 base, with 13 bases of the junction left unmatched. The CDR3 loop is CASSIPLSGGRLGTDTQYF. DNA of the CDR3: TGTGCCAGTAGTATCCCCCTTAGCGGGGGGCGGCTGGGCACAGATACGCAGTATTTT.

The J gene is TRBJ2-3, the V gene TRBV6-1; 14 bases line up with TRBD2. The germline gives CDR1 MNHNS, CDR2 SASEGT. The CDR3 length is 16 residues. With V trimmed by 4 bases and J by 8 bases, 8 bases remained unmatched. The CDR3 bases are TGTGCCAGCAGTGGGACTAGCGGGGGGCGGTACGGTACGCAGTATTTT. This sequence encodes CASSGTSGGRYGTQYF.

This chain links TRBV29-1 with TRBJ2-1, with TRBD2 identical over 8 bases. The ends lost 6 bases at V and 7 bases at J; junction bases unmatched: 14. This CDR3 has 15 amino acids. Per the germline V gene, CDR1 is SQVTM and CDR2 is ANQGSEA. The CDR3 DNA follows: TGCAGCGTCCAAATGGGGGGACTAGTCTTAAATGAGCAGTTCTTC. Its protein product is CSVQMGGLVLNEQFF.

This chain's CDR3 is CASSYLGAPYEQYF. The CDR3 DNA reads TGTGCCAGCAGTTACCTGGGGGCGCCGTACGAGCAGTACTTC. This rearrangement joins TRBV6-6 to TRBJ2-7; the D gene is possibly TRBD1 (6 bases). This CDR3 comprises 14 residues. Germline V CDR1 and CDR2: MNHNY, SVGAGI (reference sequence). V shed 2 bases and J shed 4 bases, with 12 bases lying between them.

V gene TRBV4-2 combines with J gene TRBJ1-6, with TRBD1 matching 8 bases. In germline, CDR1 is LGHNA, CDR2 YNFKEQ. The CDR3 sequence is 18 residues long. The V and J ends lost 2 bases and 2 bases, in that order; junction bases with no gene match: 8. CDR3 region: CASSQPGQVSAYNSPLHF. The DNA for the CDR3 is TGTGCCAGCAGCCAACCGGGACAGGTTAGCGCCTATAATTCACCCCTCCACTTT.

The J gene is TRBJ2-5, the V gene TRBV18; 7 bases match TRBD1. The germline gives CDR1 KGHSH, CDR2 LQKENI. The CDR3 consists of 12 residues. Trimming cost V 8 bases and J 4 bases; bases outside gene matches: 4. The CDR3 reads CASATGAETQYF. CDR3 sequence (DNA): TGTGCCAGCGCAACAGGGGCAGAGACCCAGTACTTC.

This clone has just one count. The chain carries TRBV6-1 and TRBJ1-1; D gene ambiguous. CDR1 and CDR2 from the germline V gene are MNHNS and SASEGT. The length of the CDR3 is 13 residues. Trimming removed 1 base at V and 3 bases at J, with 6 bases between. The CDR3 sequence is CASSEGLDTEAFF. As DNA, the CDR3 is TGTGCCAGCAGTGAAGGGTTAGACACTGAAGCTTTCTTT.

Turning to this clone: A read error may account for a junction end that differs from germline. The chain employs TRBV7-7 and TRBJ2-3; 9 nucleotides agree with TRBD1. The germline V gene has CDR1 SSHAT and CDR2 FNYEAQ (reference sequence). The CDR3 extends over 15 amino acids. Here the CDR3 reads CASSLGTGNTDTQYF. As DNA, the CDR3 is TGTGCTAGCAGCTTGGGGACAGGGAACACAGATACGCAGTATTTT.

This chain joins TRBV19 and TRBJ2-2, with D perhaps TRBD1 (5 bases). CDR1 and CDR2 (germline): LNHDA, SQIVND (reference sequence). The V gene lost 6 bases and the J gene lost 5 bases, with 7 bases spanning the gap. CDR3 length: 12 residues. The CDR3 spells CASSHRTGELFF. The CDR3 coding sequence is TGTGCCAGTAGCCACAGGACCGGGGAGCTGTTTTTT.

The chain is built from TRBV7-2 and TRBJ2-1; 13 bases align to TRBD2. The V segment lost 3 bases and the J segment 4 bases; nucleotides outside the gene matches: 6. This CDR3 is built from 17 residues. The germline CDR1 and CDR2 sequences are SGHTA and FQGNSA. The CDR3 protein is CASSFTRLAGGYNEQFF. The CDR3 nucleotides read TGTGCCAGCAGCTTCACCAGACTAGCGGGGGGTTACAATGAGCAGTTCTTC.

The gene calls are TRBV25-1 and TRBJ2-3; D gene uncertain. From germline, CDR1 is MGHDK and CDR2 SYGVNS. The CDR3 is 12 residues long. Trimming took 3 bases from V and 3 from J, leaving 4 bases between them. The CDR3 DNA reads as TGTGCCAGCAGTGATCTTACAGATACGCAGTATTTT. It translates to CASSDLTDTQYF.

The chain's CDR3 is CASSLENNGYTF. The CDR3 DNA is TGCGCCAGCAGCTTGGAGAACAATGGCTACACCTTC. The chain employs TRBV5-1 and TRBJ1-2; D uncertain. Germline assignment: CDR1 SGHRS and CDR2 YFSETQ. CDR3 length equals 12 residues. V lost 0 bases and J 6 bases, leaving 6 bases between the germline ends.

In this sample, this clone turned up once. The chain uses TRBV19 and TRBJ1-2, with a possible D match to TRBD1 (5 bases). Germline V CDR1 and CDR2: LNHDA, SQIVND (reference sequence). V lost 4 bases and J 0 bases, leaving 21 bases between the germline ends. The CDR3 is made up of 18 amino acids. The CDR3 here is CASSKGAVGQAANYGYTF. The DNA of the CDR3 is TGTGCCAGTAGTAAAGGGGCCGTCGGGCAAGCAGCTAACTATGGCTACACCTTC.

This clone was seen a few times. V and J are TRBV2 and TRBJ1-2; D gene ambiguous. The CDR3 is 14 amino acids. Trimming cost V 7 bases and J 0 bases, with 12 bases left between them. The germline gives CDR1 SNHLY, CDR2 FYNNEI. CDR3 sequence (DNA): TGTGCCAGCAAGGAGGAGCAAGCTAACTATGGCTACACCTTC. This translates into CASKEEQANYGYTF. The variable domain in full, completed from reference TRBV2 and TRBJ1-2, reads EPEVTQTPSHQVTQMGQEVILRCVPISNHLYFYWYRQILGQKVEFLVSFYNNEISEKSEIFDDQFSVERPDGSNFTLKIRSTKLEDSAMYFCASKEEQANYGYTFGSGTRLTVV.